This T cell receptor (beta chain) was obtained from a study of OX40 agonist ivuxolimab in advanced cancers. Background on the study: Ivuxolimab was administered intravenously to patients at 0.01 to 10 mg/kg every 2 weeks. Dose-escalation patients were diagnosed with hepatocellular carcinoma, melanoma, renal cell cancer or head and neck cancer.

Between the trimmed V and J ends, which lost 4 bases and 1 base, there was a span of 11 bases. CDR3 length equals 14 residues. The V gene's germline CDR1 is SGHTA and CDR2 FQGNSA. Assay used: immunoSEQ multiplex PCR; TCRdb lists only in-frame clones, some missing. This sample has 100,000 to 150,000 clones, with around 93% found just once. V usage is TRBV7-2 and J usage is TRBJ2-7, with D tentatively TRBD2 (6 bases). Source: CD4+ or CD8+ T cells sorted from blood, taken in a trial of the OX40 agonist ivuxolimab. The receptor was derived from an adult with an advanced solid tumor such as melanoma, head and neck, liver or kidney cancer. The DNA of the CDR3 is TGTGCCAGCAGCTCCGGACTACCTTCCTACGAGCAGTACTTC. This sequence encodes CASSSGLPSYEQYF.